This T cell receptor (beta chain) was identified during a study of T-cell reconstitution after alpha-beta-depleted transplantation in children. Study-wide findings and caveats: Surviving recipient T cells and thymic progenitors accounted for the high day-60 TCRbeta diversity observed in some patients. By about two months after transplant, alpha-beta T cells reportedly arose from several hundred graft clones that had expanded.

Unique molecular identifiers were incorporated when the TCRbeta library was constructed. In TCRdb, the PCR reads were re-called with MiXCR into one record per CDR3 protein. The profile covers fewer than 750,000 distinct CDR3 sequences, with approximately 30% appearing a single time and around a third taken by the ten largest. The J segment lost 2 bases and the V segment lost 3 bases, leaving 5 bases of the junction unmatched. CDR3 size: 16 residues. The germline gives CDR1 KGHSH, CDR2 LQKENI. This clonotype was counted only a few times. The target antigen is unknown. The specimen was PBMCs, collected before TCRalphabeta/CD19-depleted stem cell transplant. The sequence derives from a boy under two years old with Wiskott-Aldrich syndrome, due to receive a stem cell transplant. The chain has TRBV18 and TRBJ2-7, with 12 positions matching TRBD2. CDR3 DNA: TGTGCCAGCTCACCTGCGAGGACTAGCGGGGCCTACGAGCAGTACTTC. Its protein product is CASSPARTSGAYEQYF.